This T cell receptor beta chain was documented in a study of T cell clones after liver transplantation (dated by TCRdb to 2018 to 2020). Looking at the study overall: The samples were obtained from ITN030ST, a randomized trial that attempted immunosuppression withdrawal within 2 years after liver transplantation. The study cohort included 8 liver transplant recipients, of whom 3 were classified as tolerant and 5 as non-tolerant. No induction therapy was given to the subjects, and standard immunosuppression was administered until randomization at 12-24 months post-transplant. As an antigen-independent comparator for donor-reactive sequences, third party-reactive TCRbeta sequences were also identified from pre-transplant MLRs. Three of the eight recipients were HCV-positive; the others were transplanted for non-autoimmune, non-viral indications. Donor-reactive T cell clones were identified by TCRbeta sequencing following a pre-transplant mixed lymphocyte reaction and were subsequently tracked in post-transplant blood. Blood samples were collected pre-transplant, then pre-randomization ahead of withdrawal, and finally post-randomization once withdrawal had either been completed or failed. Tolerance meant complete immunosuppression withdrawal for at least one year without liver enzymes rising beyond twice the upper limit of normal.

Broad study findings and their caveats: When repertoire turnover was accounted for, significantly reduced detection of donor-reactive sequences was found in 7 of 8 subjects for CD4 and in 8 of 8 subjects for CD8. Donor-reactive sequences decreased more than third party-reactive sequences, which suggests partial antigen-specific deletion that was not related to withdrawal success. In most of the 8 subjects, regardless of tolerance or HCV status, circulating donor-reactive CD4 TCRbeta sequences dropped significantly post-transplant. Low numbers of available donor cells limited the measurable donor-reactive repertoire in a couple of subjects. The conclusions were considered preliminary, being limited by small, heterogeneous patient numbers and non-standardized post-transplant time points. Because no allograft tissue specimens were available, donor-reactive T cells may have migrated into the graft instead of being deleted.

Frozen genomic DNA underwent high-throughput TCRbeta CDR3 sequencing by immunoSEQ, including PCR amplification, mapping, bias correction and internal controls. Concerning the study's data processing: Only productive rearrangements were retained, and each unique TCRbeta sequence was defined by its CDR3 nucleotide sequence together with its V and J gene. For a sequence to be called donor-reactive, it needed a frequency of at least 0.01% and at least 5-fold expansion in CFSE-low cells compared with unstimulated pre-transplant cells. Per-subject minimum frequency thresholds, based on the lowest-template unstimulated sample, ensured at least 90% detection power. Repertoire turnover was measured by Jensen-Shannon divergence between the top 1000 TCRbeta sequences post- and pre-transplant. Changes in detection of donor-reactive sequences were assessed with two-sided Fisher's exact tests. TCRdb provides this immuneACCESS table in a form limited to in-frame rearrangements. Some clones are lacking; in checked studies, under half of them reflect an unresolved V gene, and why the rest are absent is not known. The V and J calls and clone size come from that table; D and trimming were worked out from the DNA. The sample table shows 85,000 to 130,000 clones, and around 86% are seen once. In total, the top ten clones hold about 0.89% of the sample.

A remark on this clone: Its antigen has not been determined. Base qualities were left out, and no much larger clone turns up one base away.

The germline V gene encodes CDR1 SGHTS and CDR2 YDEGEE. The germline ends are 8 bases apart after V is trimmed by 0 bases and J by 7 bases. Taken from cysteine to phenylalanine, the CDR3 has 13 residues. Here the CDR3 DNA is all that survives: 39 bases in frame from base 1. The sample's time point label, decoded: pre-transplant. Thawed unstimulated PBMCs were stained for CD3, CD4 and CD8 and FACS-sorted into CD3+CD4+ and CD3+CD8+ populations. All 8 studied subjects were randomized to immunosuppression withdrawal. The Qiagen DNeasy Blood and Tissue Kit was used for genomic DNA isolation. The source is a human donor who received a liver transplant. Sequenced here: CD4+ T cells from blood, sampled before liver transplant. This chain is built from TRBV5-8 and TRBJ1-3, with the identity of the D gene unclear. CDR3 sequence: CASSLGPENTIYF. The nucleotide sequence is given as TGTGCCAGCAGCTTGGGGCCAGAGAACACCATATATTTT.